These 25 T cell receptor beta chains were all obtained from the same sample, sequenced in a study of T cells expressing NK-cell markers. From the 5' RACE reads, TCRdb lists one entry per CDR3 protein and no DNA. Recorded here are about 460,000 distinct CDR3 sequences; the top ten clones represent 1.4%. Input material: blood T cells: a sorted CD56 or NKG2C T cell subset, CD4+ or CD8+ T cells, or bulk PBMC T cells (not recorded which). These receptors originate from a woman between 50 and 59 years old in good health.

The gene calls are TRBV5-4 and TRBJ2-1; TCRdb calls TRBD1, which cannot be checked without DNA. Germline V gives CDR1 SGHNT, CDR2 YYREEE (reference sequence). The CDR3 spans 14 residues. This CDR3 is CASSLSDRGNEQFF.

The chain links TRBV15 to TRBJ2-1; TCRdb picks TRBD2, but there is no DNA to check that call. This CDR3 region has 17 residues. CDR1 and CDR2 from the germline V gene are LNHNV and YYDKDF (reference sequence). CDR3 region: CATSRDSSAISYNEQFF.

CDR3 sequence: CASSQVDRGGLGSPLHF. V and J are TRBV4-1 and TRBJ1-6; TCRdb's D call of TRBD1 is untestable without DNA. Germline-derived CDR1 and CDR2 are MGHRA and YSYEKL. The CDR3 loop spans 17 amino acids.

This chain joins TRBV4-1 and TRBJ2-2; the D gene TCRdb calls, TRBD1, cannot be checked with no DNA. Germline V gene sequence: CDR1 MGHRA, CDR2 YSYEKL. This CDR3 is built from 15 residues. This chain's CDR3 is CASSQEGRGTGELFF.

This chain links TRBV4-1 with TRBJ2-7. The CDR3 length is 15 residues. Germline V gene lookup returns CDR1 MGHRA and CDR2 YSYEKL. The CDR3 region is CASSQDFGGTAKQYF.

The chain carries TRBV2 and TRBJ1-5; TCRdb gives TRBD1 as the D gene, but with no DNA this cannot be confirmed. Germline CDR1 SNHLY, CDR2 FYNNEI. The CDR3 consists of 12 residues. This chain's CDR3 is CASNEGTQPQHF.

The rearrangement joins TRBV10-2 to TRBJ2-1; checking the TCRdb D call of TRBD2 is not possible without DNA. This CDR3 is built from 12 residues. From germline, CDR1 is WSHSY and CDR2 SAAADI. The CDR3 region is CATANRPDEQFF.

This chain uses TRBV18 with TRBJ2-5; TCRdb's D call, TRBD2, is unchecked because there is no DNA. Germline loops: CDR1 KGHSH, CDR2 LQKENI. This CDR3 contains 14 residues. This CDR3 reads CASSPGGTQETQYF. The full variable domain, completed using reference TRBV18 and TRBJ2-5, is NAGVMQNPRHLVRRRGQEARLRCSPMKGHSHVYWYRQLPEEGLKFMVYLQKENIIDESGMPKERFSAEFPKEGPSILRIQQVVRGDSAAYFCASSPGGTQETQYFGPGTRLLVL.

J is TRBJ1-1 and V is TRBV11-2. Germline values: CDR1 SGHAT, CDR2 FQNNGV. This CDR3 spans 13 amino acids. CDR3 amino acids: CASSPFGASVAFF.

V and J are TRBV6-5 and TRBJ2-2; checking the TCRdb D call of TRBD1 is not possible without DNA. The CDR3 sequence is 16 residues long. Germline V lookup: CDR1 MNHEY, CDR2 SVGAGI. The CDR3 here is CASSTSGTGLVGELFF.

J is TRBJ2-1 and V is TRBV20-1. The CDR3 has 16 amino acids. Per germline, CDR1 DFQATT and CDR2 SNEGSKA (reference sequence). The CDR3 region is CSARPRSGRANNEQFF.

CDR3 residues: CASSQSFRRTEAFF. The chain combines TRBV3-1 with TRBJ1-1. The germline gives CDR1 LGHDT, CDR2 YNNKEL (reference sequence). The CDR3 is 14 amino acids.

CDR3 region: CSVQSLPGQGLFF. The rearrangement links TRBV29-1 to TRBJ2-1; checking the TCRdb D call of TRBD1 is not possible without DNA. The CDR3 runs to 13 residues. The V gene's germline CDR1 is SQVTM and CDR2 ANQGSEA.

This chain connects TRBV7-9 to TRBJ1-1; the TRBD1 assignment by TCRdb is unverifiable without DNA. The CDR3 totals 18 residues. Germline assignment: CDR1 SEHNR and CDR2 FQNEAQ (reference sequence). The CDR3 sequence is CASSFKGSHPTPNTEAFF.

This chain connects TRBV5-1 to TRBJ1-2; the D call from TCRdb, TRBD1, cannot be confirmed without DNA. This CDR3 spans 15 amino acids. Germline V gene sequence: CDR1 SGHRS, CDR2 YFSETQ. CDR3 region: CASSLEPGGNYGYTF.

CDR3 sequence: CASSRHSGSPYEQYF. The genes are TRBV6-5 and TRBJ2-7; TCRdb's D call, TRBD2, is unchecked because there is no DNA. The CDR3 is 15 amino acids. Looked up from germline, CDR1 is MNHEY and CDR2 is SVGAGI.

The rearrangement links TRBV5-5 to TRBJ2-5. This CDR3 has 16 amino acids. CDR1 and CDR2 (germline): SGHKS, YYEKEE (reference sequence). The CDR3 region is CASSFVTLGIQETQYF.

CDR3: CASSQVSAGDGANVLTF. The chain recombines TRBV3-1 with TRBJ2-6; TCRdb's assignment of TRBD1 cannot be checked, as there is no DNA. Germline CDR1 reads LGHDT; CDR2 reads YNNKEL (reference sequence). The CDR3 consists of 17 residues.

The rearrangement joins TRBV11-3 to TRBJ2-1; TCRdb's D call, TRBD2, is unchecked because there is no DNA. This CDR3 spans 17 amino acids. CDR1 SGHNT and CDR2 YENEEA come from the germline V gene. CDR3 protein: CASSQGLARNSYNEQFF.

V and J are TRBV5-1 and TRBJ2-1; TCRdb proposes TRBD2, but this gene call is untestable without DNA. The CDR3 sequence is 16 residues long. The germline gives CDR1 SGHRS, CDR2 YFSETQ. CDR3 sequence reads: CASSLGRLAGGGEQFF.

The J gene is TRBJ1-5, the V gene TRBV6-5; the TRBD1 assignment by TCRdb is unverifiable without DNA. Germline-derived CDR1 and CDR2 are MNHEY and SVGAGI. The CDR3 is made up of 15 amino acids. This CDR3 reads CASRSGRRSNQPQHF.

The chain is built from TRBV6-5 and TRBJ2-1; TCRdb designates TRBD2, a call that cannot be tested without DNA. Germline CDR1 is MNHEY and CDR2 is SVGAGI. The CDR3 length is 16 residues. This CDR3 is CASSSGLAGGSYEQFF.

The rearrangement uses TRBV7-2 and TRBJ2-1; as DNA is missing, the TRBD2 call by TCRdb cannot be tested. Germline CDR1 and CDR2: SGHTA and FQGNSA. This CDR3 is built from 22 residues. The chain's CDR3 is CASSLPRRRGLAGAISYNEQFF.

The V and J genes are TRBV20-1 and TRBJ2-4; checking the TCRdb D call of TRBD2 is not possible without DNA. Germline CDR1 DFQATT, CDR2 SNEGSKA (reference sequence). CDR3 length equals 12 residues. The CDR3 spells CSARGGPNIQYF.

The chain couples TRBV7-6 to TRBJ1-3; the D call from TCRdb, TRBD1, cannot be confirmed without DNA. The CDR3 is made up of 19 amino acids. Germline V gives CDR1 SGHVS, CDR2 FNYEAQ. The CDR3 is CASSLVMSQGSDSGNTIYF.